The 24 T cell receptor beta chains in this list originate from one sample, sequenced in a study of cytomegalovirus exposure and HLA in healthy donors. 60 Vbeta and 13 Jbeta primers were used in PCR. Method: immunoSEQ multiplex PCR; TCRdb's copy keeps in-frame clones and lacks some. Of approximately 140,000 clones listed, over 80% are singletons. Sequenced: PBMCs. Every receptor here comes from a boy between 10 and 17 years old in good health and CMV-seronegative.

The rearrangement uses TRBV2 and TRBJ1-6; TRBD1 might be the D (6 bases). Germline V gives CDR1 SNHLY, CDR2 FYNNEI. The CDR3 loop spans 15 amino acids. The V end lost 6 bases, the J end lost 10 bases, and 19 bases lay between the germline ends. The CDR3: CASRLLAGVRSPLHF. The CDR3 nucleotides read TGTGCCAGCAGACTTCTAGCAGGGGTAAGATCACCCCTCCACTTT.

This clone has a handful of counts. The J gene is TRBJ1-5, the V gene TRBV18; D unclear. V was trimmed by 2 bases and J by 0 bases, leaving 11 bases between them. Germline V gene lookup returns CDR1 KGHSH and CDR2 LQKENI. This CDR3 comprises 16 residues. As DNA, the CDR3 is TGTGCCAGCTCACCAGAGTCACGTCTTAGCAATCAGCCCCAGCATTTT. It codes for CASSPESRLSNQPQHF. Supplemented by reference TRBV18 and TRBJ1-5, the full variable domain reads NAGVMQNPRHLVRRRGQEARLRCSPMKGHSHVYWYRQLPEEGLKFMVYLQKENIIDESGMPKERFSAEFPKEGPSILRIQQVVRGDSAAYFCASSPESRLSNQPQHFGDGTRLSIL.

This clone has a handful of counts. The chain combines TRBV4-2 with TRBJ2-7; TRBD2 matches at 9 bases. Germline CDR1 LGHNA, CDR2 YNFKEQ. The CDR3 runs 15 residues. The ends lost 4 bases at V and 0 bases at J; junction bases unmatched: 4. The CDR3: CASSPGLADSYEQYF. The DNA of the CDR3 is TGTGCCAGCAGCCCGGGACTAGCTGACTCCTACGAGCAGTACTTC.

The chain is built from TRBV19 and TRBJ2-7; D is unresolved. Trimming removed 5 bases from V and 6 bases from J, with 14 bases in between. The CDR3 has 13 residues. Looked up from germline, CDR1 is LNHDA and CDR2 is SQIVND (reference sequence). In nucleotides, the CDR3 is TGTGCCAGTAGTCGGCAGATTGGGCCCGAGCAGTACTTC. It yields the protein CASSRQIGPEQYF.

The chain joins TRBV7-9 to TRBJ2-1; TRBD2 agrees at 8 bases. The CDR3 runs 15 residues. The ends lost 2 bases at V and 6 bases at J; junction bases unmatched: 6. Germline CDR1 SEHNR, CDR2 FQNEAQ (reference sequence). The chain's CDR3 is CASSLKIGLANEQFF. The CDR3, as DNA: TGTGCCAGCAGCTTAAAAATCGGACTAGCCAATGAGCAGTTCTTC.

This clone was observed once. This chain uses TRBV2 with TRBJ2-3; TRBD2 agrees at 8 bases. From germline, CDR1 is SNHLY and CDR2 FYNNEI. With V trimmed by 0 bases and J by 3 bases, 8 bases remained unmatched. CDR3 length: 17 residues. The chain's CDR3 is CASSEAGRGARTDTQYF. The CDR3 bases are TGTGCCAGCAGTGAAGCCGGGAGGGGCGCCAGGACAGATACGCAGTATTTT.

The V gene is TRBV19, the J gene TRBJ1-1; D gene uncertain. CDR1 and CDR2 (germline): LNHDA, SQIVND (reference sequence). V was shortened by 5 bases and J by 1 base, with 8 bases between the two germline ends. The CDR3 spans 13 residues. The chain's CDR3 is CASSPLSNTEAFF. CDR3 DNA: TGTGCCAGTAGTCCTCTTTCGAACACTGAAGCTTTCTTT.

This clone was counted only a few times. This CDR3 is CATLVNEAFF. The CDR3 bases are TGTGCCACCCTAGTAAATGAAGCTTTCTTT. The chain couples TRBV6-1 to TRBJ1-1; D not certain. CDR1 and CDR2 (germline): MNHNS, SASEGT. The V end was cut by 10 bases, the J end by 7 bases, with 10 bases between. The CDR3 extends over 10 amino acids.

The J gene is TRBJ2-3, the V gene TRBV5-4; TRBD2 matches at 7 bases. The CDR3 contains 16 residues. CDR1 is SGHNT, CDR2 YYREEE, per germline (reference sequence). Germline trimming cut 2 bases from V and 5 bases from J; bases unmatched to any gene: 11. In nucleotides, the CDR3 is TGTGCCAGCAGCTTCACCGTGGGGCCTAGCGGAGATACGCAGTATTTT. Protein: CASSFTVGPSGDTQYF.

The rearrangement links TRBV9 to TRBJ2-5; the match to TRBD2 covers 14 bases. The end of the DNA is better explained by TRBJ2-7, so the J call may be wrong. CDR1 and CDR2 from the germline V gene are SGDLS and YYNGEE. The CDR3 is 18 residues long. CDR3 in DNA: TGTGCCAGCAGCGCGCGACCTGGGACTAGCGGGAGTTTCTACGAGCAGTACTTC. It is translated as CASSARPGTSGSFYEQYF.

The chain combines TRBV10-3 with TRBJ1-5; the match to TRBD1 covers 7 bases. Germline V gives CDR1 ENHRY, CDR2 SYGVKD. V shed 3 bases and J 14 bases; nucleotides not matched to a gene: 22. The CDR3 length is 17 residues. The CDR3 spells CAISDHGTEISPSPEHF. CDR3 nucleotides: TGTGCCATCAGTGACCACGGGACAGAGATCAGCCCCAGCCCCGAGCATTTT.

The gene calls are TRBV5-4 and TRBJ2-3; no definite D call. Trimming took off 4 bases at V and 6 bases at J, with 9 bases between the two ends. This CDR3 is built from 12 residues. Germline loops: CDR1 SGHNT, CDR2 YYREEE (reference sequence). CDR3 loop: CASSAAWDTQYF. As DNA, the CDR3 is TGTGCCAGCAGCGCCGCGTGGGATACGCAGTATTTT.

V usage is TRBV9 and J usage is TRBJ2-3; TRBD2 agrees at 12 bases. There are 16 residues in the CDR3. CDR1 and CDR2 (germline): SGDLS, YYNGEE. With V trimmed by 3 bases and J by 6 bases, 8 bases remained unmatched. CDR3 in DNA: TGTGCCAGCAGCGGAAGACTAGCGGGAGATTCGGATACGCAGTATTTT. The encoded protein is CASSGRLAGDSDTQYF.

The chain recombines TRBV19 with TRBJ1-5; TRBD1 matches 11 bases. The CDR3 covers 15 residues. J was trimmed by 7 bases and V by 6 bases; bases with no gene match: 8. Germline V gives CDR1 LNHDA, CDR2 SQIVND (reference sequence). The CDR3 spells CASSGTGGRGQPQHF. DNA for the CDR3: TGTGCCAGTAGCGGGACAGGGGGACGAGGCCAGCCCCAGCATTTT. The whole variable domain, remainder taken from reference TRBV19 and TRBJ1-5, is DGGITQSPKYLFRKEGQNVTLSCEQNLNHDAMYWYRQDPGQGLRLIYYSQIVNDFQKGDIAEGYSVSREKKESFPLTVTSAQKNPTAFYLCASSGTGGRGQPQHFGDGTRLSIL.

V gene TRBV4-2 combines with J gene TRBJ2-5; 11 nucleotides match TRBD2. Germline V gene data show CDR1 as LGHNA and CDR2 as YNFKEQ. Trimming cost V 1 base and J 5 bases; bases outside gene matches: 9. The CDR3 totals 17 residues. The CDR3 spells CASSQAGVAGGEETQYF. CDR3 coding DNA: TGTGCCAGCAGCCAAGCGGGAGTAGCGGGAGGGGAGGAGACCCAGTACTTC.

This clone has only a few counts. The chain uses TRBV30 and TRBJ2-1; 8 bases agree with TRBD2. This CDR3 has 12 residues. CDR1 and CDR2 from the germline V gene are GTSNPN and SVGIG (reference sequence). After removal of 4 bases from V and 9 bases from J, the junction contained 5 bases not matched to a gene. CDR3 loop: CAWTSGYLEQFF. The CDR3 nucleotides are TGTGCCTGGACTAGCGGGTATCTTGAGCAGTTCTTC.

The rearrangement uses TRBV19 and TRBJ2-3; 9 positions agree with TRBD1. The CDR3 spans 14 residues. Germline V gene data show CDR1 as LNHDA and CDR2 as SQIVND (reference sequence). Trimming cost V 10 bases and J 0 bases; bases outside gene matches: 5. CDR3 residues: CAIRDRASTDTQYF. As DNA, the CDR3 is TGTGCCATCCGGGACAGGGCTAGCACAGATACGCAGTATTTT. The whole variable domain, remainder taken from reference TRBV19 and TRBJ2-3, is DGGITQSPKYLFRKEGQNVTLSCEQNLNHDAMYWYRQDPGQGLRLIYYSQIVNDFQKGDIAEGYSVSREKKESFPLTVTSAQKNPTAFYLCAIRDRASTDTQYFGPGTRLTVL.

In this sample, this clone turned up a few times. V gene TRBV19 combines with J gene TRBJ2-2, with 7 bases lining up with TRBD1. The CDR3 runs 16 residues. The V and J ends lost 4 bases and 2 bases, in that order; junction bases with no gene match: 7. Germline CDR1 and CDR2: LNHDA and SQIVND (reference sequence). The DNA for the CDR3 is TGTGCCAGTAGTACTTCGGACAGGATTAACACCGGGGAGCTGTTTTTT. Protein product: CASSTSDRINTGELFF.

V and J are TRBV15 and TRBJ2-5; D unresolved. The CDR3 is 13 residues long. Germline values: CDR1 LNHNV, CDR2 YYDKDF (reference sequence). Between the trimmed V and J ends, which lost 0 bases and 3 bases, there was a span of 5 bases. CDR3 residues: CATSRDSEETQYF. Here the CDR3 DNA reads TGTGCCACCAGCAGAGATTCAGAAGAGACCCAGTACTTC.

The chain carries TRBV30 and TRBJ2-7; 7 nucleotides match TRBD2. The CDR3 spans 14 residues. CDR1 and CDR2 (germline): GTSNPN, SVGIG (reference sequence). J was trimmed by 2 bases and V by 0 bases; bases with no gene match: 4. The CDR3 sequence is CAWSVGLGAYEQYF. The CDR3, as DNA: TGTGCCTGGAGTGTCGGACTAGGAGCCTACGAGCAGTACTTC.

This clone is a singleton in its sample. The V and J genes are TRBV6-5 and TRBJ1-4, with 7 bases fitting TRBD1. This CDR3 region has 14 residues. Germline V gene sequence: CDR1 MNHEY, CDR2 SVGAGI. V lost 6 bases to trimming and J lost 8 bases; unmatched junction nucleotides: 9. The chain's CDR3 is CASRMTGSVEKLFF. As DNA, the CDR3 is TGTGCCAGCAGAATGACAGGGTCTGTGGAAAAACTGTTTTTT.

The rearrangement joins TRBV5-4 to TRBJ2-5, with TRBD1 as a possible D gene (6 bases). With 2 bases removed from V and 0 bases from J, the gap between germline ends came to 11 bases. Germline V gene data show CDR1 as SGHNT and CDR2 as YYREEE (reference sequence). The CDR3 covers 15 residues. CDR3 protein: CASSLWGPDQETQYF. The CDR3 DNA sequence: TGTGCCAGCAGCTTATGGGGGCCCGACCAAGAGACCCAGTACTTC.

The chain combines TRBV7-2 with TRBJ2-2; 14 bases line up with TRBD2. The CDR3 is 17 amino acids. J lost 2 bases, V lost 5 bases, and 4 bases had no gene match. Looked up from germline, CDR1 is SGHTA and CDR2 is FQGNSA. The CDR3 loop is CASSEGLAGENTGELFF. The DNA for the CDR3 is TGTGCCAGCAGCGAGGGACTAGCGGGAGAAAACACCGGGGAGCTGTTTTTT. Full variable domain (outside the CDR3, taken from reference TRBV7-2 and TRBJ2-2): GAGVSQSPSNKVTEKGKDVELRCDPISGHTALYWYRQSLGQGLEFLIYFQGNSAPDKSGLPSDRFSAERTGGSVSTLTIQRTQQEDSAVYLCASSEGLAGENTGELFFGEGSRLTVL.

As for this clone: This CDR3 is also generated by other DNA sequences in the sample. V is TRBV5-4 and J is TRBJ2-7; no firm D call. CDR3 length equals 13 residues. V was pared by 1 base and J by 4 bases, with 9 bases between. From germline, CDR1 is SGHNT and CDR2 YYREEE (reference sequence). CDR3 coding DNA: TGTGCCAGCAGCTTGTACAGTGGATACGAGCAGTACTTC. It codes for CASSLYSGYEQYF. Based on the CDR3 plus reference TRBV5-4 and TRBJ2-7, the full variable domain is ETGVTQSPTHLIKTRGQQVTLRCSSQSGHNTVSWYQQALGQGPQFIFQYYREEENGRGNFPPRFSGLQFPNYSSELNVNALELDDSALYLCASSLYSGYEQYFGPGTRLTVT.